Below are 7 T cell receptor beta chains sequenced from a single sample in a study of T cells after yellow fever vaccination. TCRdb re-derived calls from the 5' RACE reads in MiXCR, one entry per CDR3 protein. This sample has over 130,000 distinct CDR3 sequences, with 7.7% found just once. This specimen consisted of CD4+ T cells sorted from PBMCs, obtained 5 days after the yellow fever booster vaccination. Receptor source: a man between 25 and 39 years old who received the YFV17D yellow fever vaccine.

There are many counts of this clonotype. This sequence joins TRBV5-5 and TRBJ1-3, with no clear D. CDR1 is SGHKS and CDR2 is YYEKEE in the germline V gene (reference sequence). Deletions cut 0 bases from V and 4 bases from J, with 2 bases between. This CDR3 region has 12 residues. In DNA, the CDR3 is TGTGCCAGCAGCTTGGAAGGAAACACCATATATTTT. As protein: CASSLEGNTIYF.

This clonotype was seen repeatedly, ten times or more. Compared with germline, one end of the junction differs, possibly owing to a read error. The CDR3 DNA is TGTGCCAGCAGCTTGCAAGGGACTGAAGCGGCGATCTTC. Translated: CASSLQGTEAAIF. The chain has TRBV5-4 and TRBJ2-1; D is perhaps TRBD2 (6 bases). The CDR3 loop spans 13 amino acids. CDR1 is SGHNT and CDR2 is YYREEE in the germline V gene (reference sequence).

At least ten counts were recorded for this clonotype. The rearrangement uses TRBV7-9 and TRBJ1-2, with D uncertain. V was pared by 1 base and J by 9 bases, with 9 bases between. The germline CDR1 and CDR2 sequences are SEHNR and FQNEAQ (reference sequence). The CDR3 spans 12 residues. The CDR3 DNA follows: TGTGCCAGCAGCTTAGTCGGGGATCGCTACACCTTC. Encoded protein: CASSLVGDRYTF.

This clonotype was detected ten times or more. The chain employs TRBV7-9 and TRBJ1-1, with TRBD1 matching over 7 bases. This CDR3 contains 14 residues. Unmatched junction bases numbered 3, after V lost 4 bases and J lost 1 base. Germline-derived CDR1 and CDR2 are SEHNR and FQNEAQ (reference sequence). The CDR3 is CASSSQGRNTEAFF. The CDR3 nucleotides are TGTGCCAGCAGCTCACAGGGGCGGAACACTGAAGCTTTCTTT.

This clonotype was counted only a few times. J is TRBJ2-7 and V is TRBV3-1; D unresolved. Looked up from germline, CDR1 is LGHDT and CDR2 is YNNKEL (reference sequence). Trimming removed 0 bases from V and 7 bases from J, with 16 bases in between. This CDR3 comprises 15 residues. The CDR3 here is CASSQDLSEFREQYF. CDR3 sequence (DNA): TGTGCCAGCAGCCAAGATCTCAGCGAGTTTAGGGAGCAGTACTTC.

The table lists this clonotype with a few counts. This chain uses TRBV5-4 with TRBJ2-5; TRBD2 is a possible D gene (6 bases). The germline V and J ends were trimmed by 0 bases and 5 bases, with 11 bases remaining between them. Germline CDR1 reads SGHNT; CDR2 reads YYREEE (reference sequence). CDR3 length: 14 residues. The CDR3 loop is CASSLAGVRETQYF. CDR3 nucleotide sequence: TGTGCCAGCAGCTTGGCGGGAGTAAGGGAGACCCAGTACTTC.

This clonotype was seen many times. The chain uses TRBV11-3 and TRBJ2-7, with TRBD2 matching over 8 bases. The CDR3 is 15 amino acids. With V trimmed by 1 base and J by 3 bases, 5 bases remained unmatched. CDR1 SGHNT and CDR2 YENEEA come from the germline V gene. Here the CDR3 DNA reads TGTGCCAGCAGCTTAGCTAGCGGGCGAGACTACGAGCAGTACTTC. It encodes CASSLASGRDYEQYF.